A selection of T cell receptor beta chains follows, all from one sample in a study of control samples from healthy donors and cancer patients. Sequencing used immunoSEQ multiplex PCR; TCRdb keeps in-frame clones, though not all of them. This sample has 110,000 to 150,000 clones, with 90% to 95% found just once. The specimen sequenced was blood. The receptors shown here come from a man between 40 and 49 years old in good health. The CDR3 runs from the conserved cysteine through the conserved F or W. A D gene is named only where the DNA matches it firmly. Clone size is not always given. Where it is, it says once, few, many or a class for expanded clones.

j_gene | v_gene | d_gene | abundance | CDR3nt | CDR3aa
TRBJ1-2 | TRBV9 | - | - | TGTGCCAGCAGCGATCACCTTGGCTACACCTTC | CASSDHLGYTF
TRBJ1-2 | TRBV18 | - | - | TGTGCCAGCTCACCACCGATGGAGAACTATGGCTACACCTTC | CASSPPMENYGYTF
TRBJ2-7 | TRBV4-1 | - | - | TGCGCCAGCAGCTTACGACATTTGAGCTCCTACGAGCAGTACTTC | CASSLRHLSSYEQYF
TRBJ2-7 | TRBV2 | - | - | TGTGCCAGCAGTGAATCCCGGGGGAGCTCCTACGAGCAGTACTTC | CASSESRGSSYEQYF
TRBJ2-5 | TRBV5-4 | - | - | TGTGCCAGCAAAGCCAGGGCAGGGGAGGGAGAGACCCAGTACTTC | CASKARAGEGETQYF
TRBJ2-3 | TRBV6-1 | TRBD1 | - | TGTGCCAGCAGTGAAGGGCAGGGGGCAGATACGCAGTATTTT | CASSEGQGADTQYF
TRBJ2-1 | TRBV11-2 | - | - | TGTGCCAGCAGCTTAGGTGCAGGGAGCTCCTACAATGAGCAGTTCTTC | CASSLGAGSSYNEQFF
TRBJ2-5 | TRBV21-1 | - | - | TGTGCCAGCAGCAACAGGGATGAGACCCAGTACTTC | CASSNRDETQYF
TRBJ2-7 | TRBV18 | - | - | TGTGCCAGCTCACCAGTGGGGCGAAGCTCCTACGAGCAGTACTTC | CASSPVGRSSYEQYF
TRBJ1-2 | TRBV7-9 | TRBD1 | - | TGTGCCAGCAGACAGGAACACCCGGGACAGGGGGCTAATAGGGGCTACACCTTC | CASRQEHPGQGANRGYTF
TRBJ2-6 | TRBV6-2/TRBV6-3 | TRBD1 | - | TGTGCCAGCGGCCAGCCGGGACAGGGTAGCGGGTGGGGGGCCAACGTCCTGACTTTC | CASGQPGQGSGWGANVLTF
TRBJ2-5 | TRBV28 | - | - | TGTGCCAGCAGTTCCTCGGCAGGTGGAGAGACCCAGTACTTC | CASSSSAGGETQYF
TRBJ2-1 | TRBV7-2 | - | - | TGTGCCAGCAGCTTAGTGAGGACAGTCTCCTACAATGAGCAGTTCTTC | CASSLVRTVSYNEQFF
TRBJ2-1 | TRBV4-1 | - | - | TGCGCCAGCAGCCAAGATTATCGTCCAGGCGAAGTCTACAATGAGCAGTTCTTC | CASSQDYRPGEVYNEQFF
TRBJ1-2 | TRBV6-5 | TRBD1 | - | TGTGCCAGCAAAGACAGGGTGTTTGGCTACACCTTC | CASKDRVFGYTF
TRBJ1-2 | TRBV3-1/TRBV3-2 | - | - | TGTGCCAGCAGCCAAGAGAGAAAAGAGGGCTACACCTTC | CASSQERKEGYTF
TRBJ2-1 | TRBV9 | TRBD2 | - | TGTGCCAGCAGTCCGCTTAGTGATAGCGGGTCCTACAATGAGCAGTTCTTC | CASSPLSDSGSYNEQFF
TRBJ1-1 | TRBV5-1 | - | once | TGCGCCAGCAGCTTGGGGTTTCCAGGGAACACTGAAGCTTTCTTT | CASSLGFPGNTEAFF
TRBJ1-1 | TRBV12-3/TRBV12-4 | - | once | TGTGCCAGCAGTTTAGAAGGGGAAGCTTTCTTT | CASSLEGEAFF
TRBJ2-1 | TRBV10-1 | TRBD2 | - | TGCGCCAGCAGAGAAATACATGGACTAGGTGTAACGGATGAGCAGTTCTTC | CASREIHGLGVTDEQFF
TRBJ1-5 | TRBV28 | - | - | TGTGCCAGCAGTCCGCAACAGGGAATGGGCAATCAGCCCCAGCATTTT | CASSPQQGMGNQPQHF
TRBJ1-5 | TRBV5-4 | - | once | TGTGCCAGCAGCTTGTCTGGGGGGACTCAGCCCCAGCATTTT | CASSLSGGTQPQHF
TRBJ2-1 | TRBV11-2 | - | - | TGTGCCAGCAGCCAAGGGAGGCGGGTTTACAATGAGCAGTTCTTC | CASSQGRRVYNEQFF
TRBJ2-7 | TRBV24-1 | TRBD1 | - | TGTGCCACCAGTGATTCCAGGGGGACCTACGAGCAGTACTTC | CATSDSRGTYEQYF
TRBJ1-5 | TRBV7-9 | TRBD1 | - | TGTGCCAGCAGCGACGGACAGGGTGTGGGTAGCAATCAGCCCCAGCATTTT | CASSDGQGVGSNQPQHF
TRBJ1-6 | TRBV19 | - | - | TGTGCCAGTAGTCCGAGGGAATCCGCTTCACCCCTCCACTTT | CASSPRESASPLHF
TRBJ1-5 | TRBV14 | - | - | TGTGCCAGCAGCCTTACAGGGTGTAGGAGCAATCAGCCCCAGCATTTT | CASSLTGCRSNQPQHF
TRBJ1-3 | TRBV11-2 | - | - | TGTGCCAGCAGCTTCCCCACAGGTTCGGGAAACACCATATATTTT | CASSFPTGSGNTIYF
TRBJ2-1 | TRBV5-6 | - | - | TGTGCCAGCAGCTGGGACAATGAGCAGTTCTTC | CASSWDNEQFF
TRBJ1-3 | TRBV7-9 | TRBD1 | - | TGTGCCAGCAGCTTTACCGGACAGGGGGTTGGAAACACCATATATTTT | CASSFTGQGVGNTIYF
TRBJ2-7 | TRBV9 | - | - | TGTGCCAGCAGCGGAGGAGGGACACCCCTAACCGACGAGCAGTACTTC | CASSGGGTPLTDEQYF
TRBJ2-2 | TRBV13 | TRBD1 | - | TGTGCCAGCAGCGTCCGACAGGGTTACACCGGGGAGCTGTTTTTT | CASSVRQGYTGELFF
TRBJ1-5 | TRBV5-6 | - | - | TGTGCCAGCAGCTTTGGAGGACAGCCCCAGCATTTT | CASSFGGQPQHF
TRBJ2-7 | TRBV5-6 | - | - | TGTGCCAGCAGCCCCGGCAGGGATGTCTACGAGCAGTACTTC | CASSPGRDVYEQYF
TRBJ2-5 | TRBV29-1 | - | - | TGCAGCGTAGGACAACAAGAGACCCAGTACTTC | CSVGQQETQYF
TRBJ1-6 | TRBV7-8 | - | once | TGTGCCAGCAGCCGAACCGGACTCGGAGGGGGTTCACCCCTCCACTTT | CASSRTGLGGGSPLHF
TRBJ2-3 | TRBV6-6 | - | - | TGTGCCAGCAGTTACGGGGAGAGCACAGATACGCAGTATTTT | CASSYGESTDTQYF
TRBJ1-2 | TRBV5-5 | TRBD1 | - | TGTGCCAGCAGCCGCATGGAGACAGGGCCCTATGGCTACACCTTC | CASSRMETGPYGYTF
TRBJ1-5 | TRBV4-2 | - | - | TGTGCCAGCAGAGAGATATATAGCAATCAGCCCCAGCATTTT | CASREIYSNQPQHF
TRBJ2-2 | TRBV28 | TRBD1 | - | TGTGCCGGGAGCGACAGGGGTACGAACACCGGGGAGCTGTTTTTT | CAGSDRGTNTGELFF
TRBJ1-2 | TRBV5-1 | - | - | TGCGCCAGCAGCTTGTATCTCGGGGTGAACTATGGCTACACCTTC | CASSLYLGVNYGYTF
TRBJ2-7 | TRBV7-8 | - | - | TGTGCCAGCAGCTTAATCGGCTCCGCCGGTCACTACGAGCAGTACTTC | CASSLIGSAGHYEQYF
TRBJ2-7 | TRBV5-1 | - | - | TGCGCCAGCAGCTTGAATCCAGGTTCGACCTACGAGCAGTACTTC | CASSLNPGSTYEQYF
TRBJ1-1 | TRBV5-1 | - | - | TGCGCCAGCAGCATCAGGGTTCAGGACACTGAAGCTTTCTTT | CASSIRVQDTEAFF
TRBJ2-2 | TRBV4-1 | TRBD2 | - | TGCGCCAGCAGCCAACCGACTAGCGGGGCAAACACCGGGGAGCTGTTTTTT | CASSQPTSGANTGELFF
TRBJ1-1 | TRBV6-5 | - | - | TGTGCCAGCAATCCGACAGTTAACACTGAAGCTTTCTTT | CASNPTVNTEAFF
TRBJ1-3 | TRBV5-4 | - | - | TGTGCCAGCAGCTTAAGCTCTGGAAACACCATATATTTT | CASSLSSGNTIYF
TRBJ1-2 | TRBV6-1 | TRBD1 | - | TGTGCCAGCAGTGCATCGGGAGCGACAGGGGTGGTCTATGGCTACACCTTC | CASSASGATGVVYGYTF
TRBJ1-1 | TRBV5-6 | - | - | TGTGCCAGCAGCGCCCTGGTTGATATCATGAACACTGAAGCTTTCTTT | CASSALVDIMNTEAFF
TRBJ2-5 | TRBV11-3 | TRBD1 | - | TGTGCCAGCAGCTCACAGGGGGAAGAGACCCAGTACTTC | CASSSQGEETQYF
TRBJ1-2 | TRBV28 | TRBD1 | - | TGTGCCAGCAGGGGGACAGTTGGCTACACCTTC | CASRGTVGYTF
TRBJ1-5 | TRBV6-1 | TRBD1 | - | TGTGCCAGCAGTGAAGATAAGGTCAGGGGGGGTCAGCCCCAGCATTTT | CASSEDKVRGGQPQHF
TRBJ1-1 | TRBV12-3/TRBV12-4 | - | - | TGTGCCAGCAGTTTACCCGGCGGTACTGAAGCTTTCTTT | CASSLPGGTEAFF
TRBJ1-2 | TRBV6-2/TRBV6-3 | - | - | TGTGCCAGCAGCCCCGGGACGGCAATCTATGGCTACACCTTC | CASSPGTAIYGYTF
TRBJ1-2 | TRBV27 | - | - | TGTGCCAGCAGTTTTGCGGCCGATTGGGGCTACACCTTC | CASSFAADWGYTF